This T cell receptor beta chain was found in a study of patients and donors after allogeneic stem cell transplantation. TCRdb recomputed calls from the RT-PCR reads with MiXCR, one row per CDR3 protein. The sample has roughly 880,000 distinct CDR3 sequences; under 20% are singletons. This CDR3 has 17 residues. Unmatched junction bases numbered 15, after V lost 4 bases and J lost 9 bases. Germline lookup yields CDR1 SGHVS and CDR2 FNYEAQ. In its sample, this clonotype was seen a few times. The specimen was blood, either unsorted or a sorted T cell fraction (not recorded which). This chain connects TRBV7-6 to TRBJ2-1; TRBD2 agrees at 10 bases. The sequence was collected from a human donor who was either an allogeneic HSCT recipient or a stem cell or donor lymphocyte infusion donor (not recorded which). It is not recorded whose cells these are; they may come from a transplant donor. The CDR3 nucleotides read TGTGCCAGCAGCTACGATATCCCGGCTAGCGGGAGAAGTGAGCAGTTCTTC. It specifies CASSYDIPASGRSEQFF. Looking up the rest from reference TRBV7-6 and TRBJ2-1 gives the full variable domain: GAGVSQSPRYKVTKRGQDVALRCDPISGHVSLYWYRQALGQGPEFLTYFNYEAQQDKSGLPNDRFSAERPEGSISTLTIQRTEQRDSAMYRCASSYDIPASGRSEQFFGPGTRLTVL.